The 31 T cell receptor beta chains presented below share a single source sample, sequenced in a study of CD8+ T cells in alopecia areata. Isolated RNA was reverse transcribed into cDNA used as the sequencing template. Profiled with immunoSEQ multiplex PCR; TCRdb holds only in-frame clones, not every one. This table holds hundreds of thousands of clones, about 62% found once. Treatment denoted: oral pan-JAK inhibitor, 5-10 mg twice daily. This specimen consisted of CD4+ T cells sorted from blood, obtained at week 24, from a patient treated with tofacitinib. These receptor sequences come from a human donor with alopecia areata.

This CDR3 reads CASSAWGQYQETQYF. The CDR3 DNA follows: TGTGCCAGCAGCGCCTGGGGACAGTACCAAGAGACCCAGTACTTC. V is TRBV9 and J is TRBJ2-5; 7 nucleotides align to TRBD1. The CDR3 contains 15 residues. Germline CDR1 SGDLS, CDR2 YYNGEE. With 3 bases clipped from V and 0 bases from J, the junction kept 5 bases outside the gene matches.

As for this clone: Additional DNA sequences in this sample encode the identical CDR3. This chain links TRBV4-1 with TRBJ2-3; D is uncertain. The germline CDR1 and CDR2 sequences are MGHRA and YSYEKL. V was clipped by 1 base and J by 6 bases, with 5 bases between them. This CDR3 comprises 12 residues. The CDR3 nucleotides are TGCGCCAGCAGCCAAGTTGCCGATACGCAGTATTTT. The encoded protein is CASSQVADTQYF.

The chain is built from TRBV30 and TRBJ1-6; unclear D gene. CDR1 and CDR2 (germline): GTSNPN, SVGIG (reference sequence). This CDR3 is built from 12 residues. Trimming cost V 3 bases and J 10 bases, with 10 bases left between them. The DNA of the CDR3 is TGTGCCTGGAGGAACGGAAGGTCACCCCTCCACTTT. Translated: CAWRNGRSPLHF. The variable domain in full, completed from reference TRBV30 and TRBJ1-6, reads SQTIHQWPATLVQPVGSPLSLECTVEGTSNPNLYWYRQAAGRGLQLLFYSVGIGQISSEVPQNLSASRPQDRQFILSSKKLLLSDSGFYLCAWRNGRSPLHFGNGTRLTVT.

V and J are TRBV28 and TRBJ2-1, with D unresolved. CDR3 length: 13 residues. Germline V lookup: CDR1 MDHEN, CDR2 SYDVKM. The V and J ends lost 8 bases and 2 bases respectively, with 10 bases between them. The CDR3 DNA is TGTGCCAGCGGGGTCCCCCCCTACAATGAGCAGTTCTTC. Encoded protein: CASGVPPYNEQFF.

V gene TRBV9 combines with J gene TRBJ1-2; tentatively, D is TRBD1 (6 bases). The length of the CDR3 is 15 residues. Germline V gene lookup returns CDR1 SGDLS and CDR2 YYNGEE. V was cut by 3 bases and J by 0 bases, with 12 bases left in between. This CDR3 reads CASSARTETNYGYTF. For the CDR3, the DNA is TGTGCCAGCAGCGCGCGGACAGAAACTAACTATGGCTACACCTTC.

This chain connects TRBV7-9 to TRBJ2-5; 9 bases match TRBD2. The V and J ends lost 1 base and 2 bases, in that order; junction bases with no gene match: 5. This CDR3 contains 16 residues. Germline CDR1 reads SEHNR; CDR2 reads FQNEAQ (reference sequence). CDR3 sequence reads: CASSLGIAGAQETQYF. The CDR3 coding sequence is TGTGCCAGCAGCTTAGGAATAGCGGGGGCACAAGAGACCCAGTACTTC.

A few counts support this clone. The chain combines TRBV4-3 with TRBJ2-3, with TRBD2 as a possible D gene (5 bases). CDR1 LGHNA and CDR2 YSLEER come from the germline V gene. The CDR3 contains 14 residues. Trimming removed 4 bases from V and 4 bases from J, with 12 bases in between. The CDR3 reads CASSPTGLSDTQYF. The CDR3 coding sequence is TGCGCCAGCAGCCCCACGGGGTTGTCAGATACGCAGTATTTT.

V and J are TRBV5-6 and TRBJ2-5; D is ambiguous. Germline V CDR1 and CDR2: SGHDT, YYEEEE. The CDR3 contains 14 residues. Trimming took off 1 base at V and 2 bases at J, with 9 bases between the two ends. The CDR3 DNA reads as TGTGCCAGCAGCTTGATTGGGAAACAAGAGACCCAGTACTTC. Its protein product is CASSLIGKQETQYF.

This clone was recorded at least ten times. The gene calls are TRBV11-2 and TRBJ2-1; 8 positions agree with TRBD1. CDR1 is SGHAT and CDR2 is FQNNGV in the germline V gene. The ends lost 3 bases at V and 5 bases at J; junction bases unmatched: 12. The CDR3 runs to 17 residues. The CDR3 region has the DNA TGTGCCAGCAGCTTGCAAGGCAGGGGGCGAGGGCACAATGAGCAGTTCTTC. Protein sequence: CASSLQGRGRGHNEQFF.

The rearrangement joins TRBV14 to TRBJ2-5; no definite D call. CDR1 SGHDN and CDR2 FVKESK come from the germline V gene. V was pared by 5 bases and J by 5 bases, with 6 bases between. The CDR3 sequence is 11 residues long. The CDR3 sequence is CASSRAETQYF. The CDR3 DNA sequence: TGTGCCAGCAGCAGAGCTGAGACCCAGTACTTC.

In this sample, this clone turned up many times. This chain links TRBV19 with TRBJ2-1, with TRBD1 matching over 8 bases. The junction had 11 bases not matched to a gene; V was cut back by 10 bases and J by 6 bases. Germline CDR1 LNHDA, CDR2 SQIVND (reference sequence). The CDR3 consists of 14 residues. CDR3 nucleotide sequence: TGTGCCACCCATGGGACAGGTCAAACCAATGAGCAGTTCTTC. It specifies CATHGTGQTNEQFF. The complete variable domain, with remaining parts taken from reference TRBV19 and TRBJ2-1, reads DGGITQSPKYLFRKEGQNVTLSCEQNLNHDAMYWYRQDPGQGLRLIYYSQIVNDFQKGDIAEGYSVSREKKESFPLTVTSAQKNPTAFYLCATHGTGQTNEQFFGPGTRLTVL.

The chain joins TRBV2 to TRBJ1-1, with 7 positions matching TRBD1. Germline CDR1 SNHLY, CDR2 FYNNEI. V was clipped by 1 base and J by 2 bases; unmatched bases: 7. The CDR3 contains 16 residues. In DNA, the CDR3 is TGTGCCAGCAGTGAAGGGACAGGCTGGTCCAACACTGAAGCTTTCTTT. Translated, it gives CASSEGTGWSNTEAFF.

The chain uses TRBV30 and TRBJ2-3; D is undetermined. V was shortened by 0 bases and J by 4 bases, with 8 bases between the two germline ends. This CDR3 region has 13 residues. CDR1 GTSNPN and CDR2 SVGIG come from the germline V gene (reference sequence). The CDR3 is CAWSVKGPDTQYF. The DNA of the CDR3 is TGTGCCTGGAGTGTGAAAGGGCCAGATACGCAGTATTTT. Using reference TRBV30 and TRBJ2-3 for the parts outside the CDR3, the full variable domain is SQTIHQWPATLVQPVGSPLSLECTVEGTSNPNLYWYRQAAGRGLQLLFYSVGIGQISSEVPQNLSASRPQDRQFILSSKKLLLSDSGFYLCAWSVKGPDTQYFGPGTRLTVL.

The V call is TRBV29-1, the J call TRBJ2-5, with 13 nucleotides matching TRBD2. The CDR3 is 16 residues long. Germline V gene sequence: CDR1 SQVTM, CDR2 ANQGSEA. Losses at the gene ends were 8 bases for V and 4 bases for J; bases not matched to a gene: 13. The CDR3 coding sequence is TGCAGCCCATTGACAACTAGCGGGGGGGCCGGAGAGACCCAGTACTTC. Its translation: CSPLTTSGGAGETQYF.

The genes are TRBV6-6 and TRBJ2-7, with 10 bases aligning to TRBD1. Germline V gene lookup returns CDR1 MNHNY and CDR2 SVGAGI (reference sequence). Losses at the gene ends were 6 bases for V and 3 bases for J; bases not matched to a gene: 5. This CDR3 contains 14 residues. DNA of the CDR3: TGTGCCAGCAGACCGACAGGGGGCAACTACGAGCAGTACTTC. As protein: CASRPTGGNYEQYF.

The rearrangement joins TRBV6-5 to TRBJ1-2; 10 nucleotides align to TRBD1. The trim removed 5 bases at V and 4 bases at J, leaving 4 bases unmatched. The length of the CDR3 is 14 residues. Germline loops: CDR1 MNHEY, CDR2 SVGAGI. CDR3 nucleotide sequence: TGTGCCAGCAGTCGGGACAGGGGATCCTATGGCTACACCTTC. Its protein is CASSRDRGSYGYTF.

The chain has TRBV10-3 and TRBJ1-5; possibly TRBD1 for D (6 bases). The germline V and J ends were trimmed by 6 bases and 3 bases, with 12 bases remaining between them. Germline assignment: CDR1 ENHRY and CDR2 SYGVKD. There are 14 residues in the CDR3. The DNA of the CDR3 is TGTGCCATCAGCCCAGGACAGCACAATCAGCCCCAGCATTTT. Amino acids: CAISPGQHNQPQHF.

V and J are TRBV5-6 and TRBJ2-7; 9 positions match TRBD1. CDR3 size: 17 residues. J was trimmed by 0 bases and V by 0 bases; bases with no gene match: 7. The V gene's germline CDR1 is SGHDT and CDR2 YYEEEE. The DNA of the CDR3 is TGTGCCAGCAGCTTGGTCATACAGGGGGCATACTCCTACGAGCAGTACTTC. Translated: CASSLVIQGAYSYEQYF.

This chain links TRBV4-3 with TRBJ2-2; D assignment may be TRBD1 or TRBD2 (5 bases each). The germline V and J ends were trimmed by 3 bases and 3 bases, with 14 bases remaining between them. Germline V gives CDR1 LGHNA, CDR2 YSLEER. The CDR3 totals 16 residues. CDR3 amino acids: CASSHSGAKYTGELFF. CDR3 coding DNA: TGCGCCAGCAGCCATTCCGGGGCTAAATACACCGGGGAGCTGTTTTTT.

This clone has just a few counts. The gene calls are TRBV19 and TRBJ2-3; 7 nucleotides align to TRBD2. With V trimmed by 7 bases and J by 0 bases, 7 bases remained unmatched. The germline CDR1 and CDR2 sequences are LNHDA and SQIVND (reference sequence). The CDR3 has 15 amino acids. The CDR3 coding sequence is TGTGCCAGTACCCCGTGGGGGGGAAGCACAGATACGCAGTATTTT. Translating it yields CASTPWGGSTDTQYF.

The J gene is TRBJ2-1, the V gene TRBV7-6; D is possibly TRBD2 (5 bases). Germline loops: CDR1 SGHVS, CDR2 FNYEAQ. Trimming removed 4 bases at V and 4 bases at J, with 17 bases between. The CDR3 contains 16 residues. CDR3 amino acids: CASSSRPGSIYNEQFF. CDR3 coding DNA: TGTGCCAGCAGCTCCCGCCCTGGGAGTATTTACAATGAGCAGTTCTTC.

The genes are TRBV25-1 and TRBJ2-1; 8 bases map to TRBD1. CDR1 MGHDK and CDR2 SYGVNS come from the germline V gene. The ends lost 7 bases at V and 7 bases at J; junction bases unmatched: 9. This CDR3 has 14 amino acids. CDR3 protein: CASMRTGWMNEQFF. In nucleotides, the CDR3 is TGTGCCAGCATGAGGACAGGGTGGATGAATGAGCAGTTCTTC.

This chain uses TRBV30 with TRBJ1-1; the D is unclear. The CDR3 contains 11 residues. Trimming cost V 4 bases and J 7 bases, with 10 bases left between them. Germline V gene sequence: CDR1 GTSNPN, CDR2 SVGIG (reference sequence). CDR3 residues: CAWTRAVEAFF. Written as DNA, the CDR3 is TGTGCCTGGACCCGGGCGGTTGAAGCTTTCTTT.

V is TRBV6-5 and J is TRBJ1-2; 7 nucleotides align to TRBD1. Germline V CDR1 and CDR2: MNHEY, SVGAGI. The CDR3 extends over 11 amino acids. The V and J ends lost 8 bases and 10 bases, in that order; junction bases with no gene match: 7. The CDR3 DNA follows: TGTGCCAGCGCGCAGGGGGTCGACTACACCTTC. As protein: CASAQGVDYTF.

The genes are TRBV30 and TRBJ2-7; no clear D. V gave up 0 bases and J gave up 6 bases, with 12 bases separating them. Per the germline V gene, CDR1 is GTSNPN and CDR2 is SVGIG (reference sequence). The CDR3 has 13 amino acids. In DNA, the CDR3 is TGTGCCTGGAGTGTAGGGATTGTGGGCGAGCAGTACTTC. Amino acids: CAWSVGIVGEQYF.

V and J are TRBV29-1 and TRBJ1-2; 9 bases line up with TRBD1. This CDR3 is 14 amino acids long. V gave up 7 bases and J gave up 3 bases; unmatched junction bases: 9. In germline, CDR1 is SQVTM, CDR2 ANQGSEA. DNA of the CDR3: TGCAGCGCCTCACAGGGGGCGCGGGACTATGGCTACACCTTC. Protein: CSASQGARDYGYTF. The full variable domain, in which reference TRBV29-1 and TRBJ1-2 provide the parts outside the CDR3, is SAVISQKPSRDICQRGTSLTIQCQVDSQVTMMFWYRQQPGQSLTLIATANQGSEATYESGFVIDKFPISRPNLTFSTLTVSNMSPEDSSIYLCSASQGARDYGYTFGSGTRLTVV.

The genes are TRBV7-9 and TRBJ2-7; D is uncertain. The germline V gene has CDR1 SEHNR and CDR2 FQNEAQ (reference sequence). CDR3 size: 11 residues. Trimming removed 5 bases at V and 7 bases at J, with 9 bases between. The CDR3: CASSRASEQYF. CDR3 coding DNA: TGTGCCAGCAGCCGCGCCTCTGAGCAGTACTTC.

This clone has just a few counts. The chain is built from TRBV2 and TRBJ2-1, with D possibly being TRBD1 or TRBD2 (5 bases each). V lost 5 bases and J lost 9, with 14 bases in between. Germline V gives CDR1 SNHLY, CDR2 FYNNEI. The CDR3 consists of 13 residues. The CDR3 reads CASSPGTGPEQFF. CDR3 DNA sequence: TGTGCCAGCAGTCCCGGTACGGGACCTGAGCAGTTCTTC.

The chain combines TRBV6-6 with TRBJ1-6, with D possibly TRBD1 on 5 matching bases. Germline assignment: CDR1 MNHNY and CDR2 SVGAGI (reference sequence). CDR3 length: 12 residues. With 6 bases removed from V and 9 bases from J, the gap between germline ends came to 9 bases. The CDR3 DNA sequence: TGTGCCAGCAGGCCAGGGCTTTCACCCCTCCACTTT. It specifies CASRPGLSPLHF.

The chain employs TRBV30 and TRBJ1-1, with 9 bases matching TRBD1. The CDR3 sequence is 15 residues long. Per the germline V gene, CDR1 is GTSNPN and CDR2 is SVGIG (reference sequence). V trimming: 6 bases; J trimming: 8 bases; junction bases outside the gene matches: 16. The chain's CDR3 is CACPRTGTGINEAFF. The CDR3 DNA follows: TGTGCCTGCCCGAGAACTGGGACAGGGATAAACGAAGCTTTCTTT.

The chain has TRBV27 and TRBJ1-6; 7 nucleotides align to TRBD1. With 3 bases clipped from V and 5 bases from J, the junction kept 1 base outside the gene matches. The CDR3 is 14 amino acids. Germline loops: CDR1 MNHEY, CDR2 SMNVEV (reference sequence). As DNA, the CDR3 is TGTGCCAGCAGTTTCACAGGGGATAATTCACCCCTCCACTTT. Its translation: CASSFTGDNSPLHF.